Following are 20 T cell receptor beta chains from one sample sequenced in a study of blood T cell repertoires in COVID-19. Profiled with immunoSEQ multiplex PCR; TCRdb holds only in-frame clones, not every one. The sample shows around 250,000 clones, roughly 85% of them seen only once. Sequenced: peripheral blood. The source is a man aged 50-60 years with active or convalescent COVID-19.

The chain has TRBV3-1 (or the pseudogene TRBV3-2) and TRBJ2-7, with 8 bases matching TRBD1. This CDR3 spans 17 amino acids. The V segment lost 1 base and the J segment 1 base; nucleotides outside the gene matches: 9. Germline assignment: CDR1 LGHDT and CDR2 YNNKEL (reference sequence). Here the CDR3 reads CASSQGTGFGSSYEQYF. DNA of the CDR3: TGTGCCAGCAGCCAAGGGACAGGGTTCGGGAGTTCCTACGAGCAGTACTTC.

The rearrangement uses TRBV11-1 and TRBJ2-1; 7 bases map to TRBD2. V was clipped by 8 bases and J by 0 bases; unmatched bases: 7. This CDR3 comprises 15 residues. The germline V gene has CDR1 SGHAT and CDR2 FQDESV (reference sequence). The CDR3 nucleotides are TGTGCCAGCGGGGGGGAGATATCCTCCTACAATGAGCAGTTCTTC. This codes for CASGGEISSYNEQFF.

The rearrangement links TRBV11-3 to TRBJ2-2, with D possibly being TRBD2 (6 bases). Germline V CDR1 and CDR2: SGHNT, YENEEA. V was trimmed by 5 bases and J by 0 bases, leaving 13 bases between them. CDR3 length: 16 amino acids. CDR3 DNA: TGTGCCAGCAGCCCCCATGCGGGGCCGAACACCGGGGAGCTGTTTTTT. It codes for CASSPHAGPNTGELFF.

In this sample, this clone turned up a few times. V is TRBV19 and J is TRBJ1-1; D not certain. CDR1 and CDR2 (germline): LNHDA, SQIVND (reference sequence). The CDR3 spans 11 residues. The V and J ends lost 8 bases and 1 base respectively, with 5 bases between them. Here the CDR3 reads CASGPNTEAFF. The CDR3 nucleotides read TGTGCCAGTGGCCCGAACACTGAAGCTTTCTTT. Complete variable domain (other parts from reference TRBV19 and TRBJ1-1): DGGITQSPKYLFRKEGQNVTLSCEQNLNHDAMYWYRQDPGQGLRLIYYSQIVNDFQKGDIAEGYSVSREKKESFPLTVTSAQKNPTAFYLCASGPNTEAFFGQGTRLTVV.

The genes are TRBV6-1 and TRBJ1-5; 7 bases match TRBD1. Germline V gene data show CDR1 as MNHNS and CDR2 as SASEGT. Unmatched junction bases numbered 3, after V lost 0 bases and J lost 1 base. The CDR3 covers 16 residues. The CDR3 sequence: CASSEAVGGSNQPQHF. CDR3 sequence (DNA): TGTGCCAGCAGTGAAGCAGTAGGGGGCAGCAATCAGCCCCAGCATTTT.

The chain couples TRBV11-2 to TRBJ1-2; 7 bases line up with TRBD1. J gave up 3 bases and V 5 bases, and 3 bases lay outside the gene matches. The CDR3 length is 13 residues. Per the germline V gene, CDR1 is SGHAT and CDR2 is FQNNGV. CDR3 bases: TGTGCCAGCAGCCGACAGGGTTACTATGGCTACACCTTC. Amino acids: CASSRQGYYGYTF. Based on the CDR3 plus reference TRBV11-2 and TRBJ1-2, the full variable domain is EAGVAQSPRYKIIEKRQSVAFWCNPISGHATLYWYQQILGQGPKLLIQFQNNGVVDDSQLPKDRFSAERLKGVDSTLKIQPAKLEDSAVYLCASSRQGYYGYTFGSGTRLTVV.

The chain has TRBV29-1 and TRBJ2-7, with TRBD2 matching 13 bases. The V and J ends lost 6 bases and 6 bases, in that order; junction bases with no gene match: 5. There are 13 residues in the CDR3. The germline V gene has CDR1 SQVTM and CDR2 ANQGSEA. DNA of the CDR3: TGCAGCGTCGGCGGACTAGCGGGGGCCGAGCAGTACTTC. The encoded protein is CSVGGLAGAEQYF.

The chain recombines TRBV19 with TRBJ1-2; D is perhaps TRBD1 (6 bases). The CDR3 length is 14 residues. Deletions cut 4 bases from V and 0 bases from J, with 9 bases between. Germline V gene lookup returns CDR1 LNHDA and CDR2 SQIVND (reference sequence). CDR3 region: CASSRTAANYGYTF. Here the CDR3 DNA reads TGTGCCAGTAGTAGGACAGCTGCTAACTATGGCTACACCTTC.

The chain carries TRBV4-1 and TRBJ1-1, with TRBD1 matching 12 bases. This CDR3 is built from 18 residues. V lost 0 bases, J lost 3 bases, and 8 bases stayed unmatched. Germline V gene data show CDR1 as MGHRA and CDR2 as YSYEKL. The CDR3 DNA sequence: TGCGCCAGCAGCCAAGATCGGGACAGGGGGCGCAGGGACACTGAAGCTTTCTTT. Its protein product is CASSQDRDRGRRDTEAFF.

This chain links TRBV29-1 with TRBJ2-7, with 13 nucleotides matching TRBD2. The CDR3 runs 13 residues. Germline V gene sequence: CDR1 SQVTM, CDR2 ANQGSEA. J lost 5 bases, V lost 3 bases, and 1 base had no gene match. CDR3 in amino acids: CSVDGLAGDEQYF. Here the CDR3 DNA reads TGCAGCGTTGATGGACTAGCGGGAGACGAGCAGTACTTC.

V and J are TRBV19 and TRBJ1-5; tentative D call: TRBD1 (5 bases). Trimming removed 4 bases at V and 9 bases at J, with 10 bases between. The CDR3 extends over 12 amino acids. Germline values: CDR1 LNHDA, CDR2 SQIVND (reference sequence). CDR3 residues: CASSRGDLPQHF. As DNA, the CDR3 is TGTGCCAGTAGTAGGGGGGATCTGCCCCAGCATTTT.

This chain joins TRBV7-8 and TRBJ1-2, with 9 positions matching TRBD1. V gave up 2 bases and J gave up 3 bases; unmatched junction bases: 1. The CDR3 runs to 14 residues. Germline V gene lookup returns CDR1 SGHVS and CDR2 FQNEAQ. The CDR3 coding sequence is TGTGCCAGCAGCTTACGGGACAGGGACTATGGCTACACCTTC. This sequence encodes CASSLRDRDYGYTF.

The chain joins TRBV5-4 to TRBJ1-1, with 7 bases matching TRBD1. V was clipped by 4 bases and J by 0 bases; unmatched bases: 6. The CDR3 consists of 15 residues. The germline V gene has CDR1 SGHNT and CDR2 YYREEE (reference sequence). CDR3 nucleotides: TGTGCCAGCAGCGCATACAGGGGAATGAACACTGAAGCTTTCTTT. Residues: CASSAYRGMNTEAFF.

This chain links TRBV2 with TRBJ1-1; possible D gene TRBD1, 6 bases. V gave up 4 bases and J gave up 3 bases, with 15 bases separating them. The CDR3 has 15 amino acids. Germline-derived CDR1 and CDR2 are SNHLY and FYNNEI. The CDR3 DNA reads TGTGCCAGCAGTGGACCTCAGGGGACCTACACTGAAGCTTTCTTT. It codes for CASSGPQGTYTEAFF.

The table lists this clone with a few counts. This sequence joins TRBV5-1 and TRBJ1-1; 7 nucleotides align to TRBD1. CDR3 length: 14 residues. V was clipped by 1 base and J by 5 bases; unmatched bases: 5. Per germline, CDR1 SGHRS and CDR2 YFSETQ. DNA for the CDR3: TGCGCCAGCAGCTTGCTGGCAGGGGGGACTGAAGCTTTCTTT. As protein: CASSLLAGGTEAFF.

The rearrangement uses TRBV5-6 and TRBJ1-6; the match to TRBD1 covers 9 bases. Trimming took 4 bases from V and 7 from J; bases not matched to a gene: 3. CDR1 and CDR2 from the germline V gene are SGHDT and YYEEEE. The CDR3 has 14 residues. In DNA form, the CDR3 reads TGTGCCAGCAGCCAGGGACAGGGAAATTCACCCCTCCACTTT. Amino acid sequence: CASSQGQGNSPLHF.

For the CDR3, the DNA is TGTGCCAGCAGTGACCCACTAGCGGGAGCAAGAGATACGCAGTATTTT. This gives the protein CASSDPLAGARDTQYF. The V gene is TRBV2, the J gene TRBJ2-3; 11 nucleotides line up with TRBD2. The CDR3 is 16 residues long. Germline V lookup: CDR1 SNHLY, CDR2 FYNNEI. With 3 bases clipped from V and 5 bases from J, the junction kept 7 bases outside the gene matches.

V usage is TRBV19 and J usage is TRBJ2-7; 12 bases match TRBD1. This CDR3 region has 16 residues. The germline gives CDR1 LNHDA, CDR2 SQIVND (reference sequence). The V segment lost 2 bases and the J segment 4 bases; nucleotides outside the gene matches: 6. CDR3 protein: CASSIRRDRGPYEQYF. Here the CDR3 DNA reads TGTGCCAGTAGTATACGACGGGACAGGGGGCCATACGAGCAGTACTTC.

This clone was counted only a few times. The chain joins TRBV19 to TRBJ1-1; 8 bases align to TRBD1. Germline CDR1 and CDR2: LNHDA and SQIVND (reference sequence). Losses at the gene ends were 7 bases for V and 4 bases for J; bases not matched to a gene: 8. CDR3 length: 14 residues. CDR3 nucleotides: TGTGCCAGTATCCTGACAGGGGCTGGCACTGAAGCTTTCTTT. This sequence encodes CASILTGAGTEAFF.

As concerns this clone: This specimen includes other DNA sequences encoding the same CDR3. CDR3 residues: CASSPRTAANTGELFF. CDR3 DNA: TGTGCCAGCAGCCCCCGGACAGCTGCGAACACCGGGGAGCTGTTTTTT. The chain uses TRBV7-8 and TRBJ2-2, with D possibly being TRBD1 (6 bases). The CDR3 contains 16 residues. Per germline, CDR1 SGHVS and CDR2 FQNEAQ. Trimming left V 5 bases short and J 0 bases short, with 13 bases between.